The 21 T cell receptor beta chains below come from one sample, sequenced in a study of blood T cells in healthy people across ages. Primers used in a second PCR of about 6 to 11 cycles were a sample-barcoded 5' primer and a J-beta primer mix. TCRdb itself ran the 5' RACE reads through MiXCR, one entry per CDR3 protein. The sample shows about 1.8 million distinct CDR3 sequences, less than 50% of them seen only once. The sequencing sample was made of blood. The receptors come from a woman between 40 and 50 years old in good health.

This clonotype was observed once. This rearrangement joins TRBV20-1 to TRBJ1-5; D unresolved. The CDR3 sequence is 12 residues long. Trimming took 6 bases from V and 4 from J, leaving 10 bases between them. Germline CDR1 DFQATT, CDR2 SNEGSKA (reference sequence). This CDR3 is CSAYSGNQPQHF. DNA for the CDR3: TGCAGTGCCTACTCAGGTAATCAGCCCCAGCATTTT.

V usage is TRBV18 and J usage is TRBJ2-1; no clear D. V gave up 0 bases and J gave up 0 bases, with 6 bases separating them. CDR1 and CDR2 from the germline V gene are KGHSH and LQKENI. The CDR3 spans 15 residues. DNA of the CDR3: TGTGCCAGCTCACCACCGTCAAGCTCCTACAATGAGCAGTTCTTC. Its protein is CASSPPSSSYNEQFF.

In nucleotides, the CDR3 is TGTGCCAGCAGTTCCCGGAACTCTGGGGCCAACGTCCTGACTTTC. Protein: CASSSRNSGANVLTF. The chain couples TRBV6-2 or TRBV6-3 to TRBJ2-6; D remains unclear. Germline V CDR1 and CDR2: MNHEY, SVGEGT. Trimming took off 4 bases at V and 0 bases at J, with 7 bases between the two ends. This CDR3 is 15 amino acids long.

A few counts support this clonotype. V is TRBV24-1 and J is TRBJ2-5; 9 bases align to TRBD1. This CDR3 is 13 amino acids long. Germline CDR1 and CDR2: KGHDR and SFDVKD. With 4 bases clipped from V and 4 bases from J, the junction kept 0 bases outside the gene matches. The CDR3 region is CATSEDRGETQYF. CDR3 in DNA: TGTGCCACCAGTGAGGACAGGGGAGAGACCCAGTACTTC.

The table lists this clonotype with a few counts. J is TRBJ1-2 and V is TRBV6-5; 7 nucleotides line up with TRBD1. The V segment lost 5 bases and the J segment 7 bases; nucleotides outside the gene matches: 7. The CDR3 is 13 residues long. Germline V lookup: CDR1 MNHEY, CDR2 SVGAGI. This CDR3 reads CASSQRPGGGYTF. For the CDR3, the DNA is TGTGCCAGCAGTCAAAGACCAGGGGGTGGCTACACCTTC.

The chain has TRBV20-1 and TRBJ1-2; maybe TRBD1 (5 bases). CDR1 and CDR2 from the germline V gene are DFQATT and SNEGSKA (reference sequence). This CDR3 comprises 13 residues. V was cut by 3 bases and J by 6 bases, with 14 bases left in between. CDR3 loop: CSASEGKGNGYTF. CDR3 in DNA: TGCAGTGCTAGTGAGGGGAAAGGCAATGGCTACACCTTC.

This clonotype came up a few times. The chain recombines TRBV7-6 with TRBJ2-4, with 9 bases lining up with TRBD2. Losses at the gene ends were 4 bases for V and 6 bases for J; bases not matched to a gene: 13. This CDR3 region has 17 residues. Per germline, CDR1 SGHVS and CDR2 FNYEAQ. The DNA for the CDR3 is TGTGCCAGCAGCTCCAGGGCCCTAGCGGGGAAACTAAACATTCAGTACTTC. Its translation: CASSSRALAGKLNIQYF.

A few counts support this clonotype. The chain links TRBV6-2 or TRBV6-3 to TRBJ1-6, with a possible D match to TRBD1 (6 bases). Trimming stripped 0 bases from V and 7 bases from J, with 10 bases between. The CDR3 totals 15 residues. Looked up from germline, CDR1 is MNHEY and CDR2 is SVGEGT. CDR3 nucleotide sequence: TGTGCCAGCAGTTACTCGAGGACAGACAATTCACCCCTCCACTTT. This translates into CASSYSRTDNSPLHF.

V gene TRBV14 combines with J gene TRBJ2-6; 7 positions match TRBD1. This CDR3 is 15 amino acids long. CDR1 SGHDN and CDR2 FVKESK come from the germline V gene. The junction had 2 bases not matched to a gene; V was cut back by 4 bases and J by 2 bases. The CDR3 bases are TGTGCCAGCAGCCGAGGGACAGCTGGGGCCAACGTCCTGACTTTC. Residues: CASSRGTAGANVLTF.

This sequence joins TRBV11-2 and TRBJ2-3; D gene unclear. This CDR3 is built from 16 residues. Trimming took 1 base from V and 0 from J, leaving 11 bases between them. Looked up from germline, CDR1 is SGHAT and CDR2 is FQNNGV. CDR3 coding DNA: TGTGCCAGCAGCTTAGTCTCGGTGGCGAGCACAGATACGCAGTATTTT. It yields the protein CASSLVSVASTDTQYF.

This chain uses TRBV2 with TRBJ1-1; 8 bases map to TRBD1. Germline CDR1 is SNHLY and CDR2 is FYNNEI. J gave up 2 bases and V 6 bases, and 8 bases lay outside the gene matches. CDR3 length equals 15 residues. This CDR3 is CASRGDGTGNTEAFF. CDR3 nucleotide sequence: TGTGCCAGCAGGGGAGACGGGACAGGCAACACTGAAGCTTTCTTT.

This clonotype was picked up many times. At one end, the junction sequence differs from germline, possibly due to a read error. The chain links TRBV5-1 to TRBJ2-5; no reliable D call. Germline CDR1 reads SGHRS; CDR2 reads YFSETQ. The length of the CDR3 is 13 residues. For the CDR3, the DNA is TGTGCCAGCAGCTTGGCTTTACAAGAGACCCAGTACTTC. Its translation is CASSLALQETQYF. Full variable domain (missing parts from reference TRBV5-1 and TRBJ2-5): KAGVTQTPRYLIKTRGQQVTLSCSPISGHRSVSWYQQTPGQGLQFLFEYFSETQRNKGNFPGRFSGRQFSNSRSEMNVSTLELGDSALYLCASSLALQETQYFGPGTRLLVL.

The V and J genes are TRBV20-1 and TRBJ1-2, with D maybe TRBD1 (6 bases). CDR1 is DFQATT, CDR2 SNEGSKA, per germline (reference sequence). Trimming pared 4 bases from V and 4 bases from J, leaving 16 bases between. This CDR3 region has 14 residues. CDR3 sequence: CSANPGQSVYGYTF. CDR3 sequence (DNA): TGCAGTGCTAACCCCGGACAGTCAGTCTATGGCTACACCTTC.

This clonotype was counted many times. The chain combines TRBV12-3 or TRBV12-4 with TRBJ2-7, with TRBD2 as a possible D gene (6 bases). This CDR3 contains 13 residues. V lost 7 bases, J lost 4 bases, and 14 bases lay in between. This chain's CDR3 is CASNGPGGYEQYF. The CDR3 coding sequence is TGTGCCAGCAATGGGCCCGGGGGATACGAGCAGTACTTC.

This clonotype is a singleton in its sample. CDR3 in DNA: TGTGCCAGCAGGGATGGGACAGGGATTACTGAAGCTTTCTTT. Its translation is CASRDGTGITEAFF. This chain joins TRBV6-5 and TRBJ1-1, with 9 bases that match TRBD1. Trimming removed 6 bases from V and 5 bases from J; junction bases left unmatched: 7. The CDR3 extends over 14 amino acids. Germline values: CDR1 MNHEY, CDR2 SVGAGI.

The CDR3 is CASSPQGQGAGQPQHF. For the CDR3, the DNA is TGTGCCAGCAGTCCCCAGGGACAGGGGGCCGGTCAGCCCCAGCATTTT. The chain links TRBV28 to TRBJ1-5; 12 bases are shared with TRBD1. The junction had 8 bases not matched to a gene; V was cut back by 5 bases and J by 6 bases. Looked up from germline, CDR1 is MDHEN and CDR2 is SYDVKM. The CDR3 extends over 16 amino acids.

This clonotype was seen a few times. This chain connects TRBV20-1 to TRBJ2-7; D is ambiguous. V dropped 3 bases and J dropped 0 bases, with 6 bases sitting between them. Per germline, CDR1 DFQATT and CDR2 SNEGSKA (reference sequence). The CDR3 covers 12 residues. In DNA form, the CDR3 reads TGCAGTGCTAGCGATGACTCCTACGAGCAGTACTTC. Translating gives CSASDDSYEQYF.

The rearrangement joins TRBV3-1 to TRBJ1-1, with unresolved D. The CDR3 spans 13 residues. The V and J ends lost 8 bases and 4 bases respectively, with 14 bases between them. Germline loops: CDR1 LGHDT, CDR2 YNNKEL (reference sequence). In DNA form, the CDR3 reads TGTGCCAGCCAGGCGGGGTGGGTCACTGAAGCTTTCTTT. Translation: CASQAGWVTEAFF. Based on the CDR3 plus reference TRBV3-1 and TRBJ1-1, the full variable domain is DTAVSQTPKYLVTQMGNDKSIKCEQNLGHDTMYWYKQDSKKFLKIMFSYNNKELIINETVPNRFSPKSPDKAHLNLHINSLELGDSAVYFCASQAGWVTEAFFGQGTRLTVV.

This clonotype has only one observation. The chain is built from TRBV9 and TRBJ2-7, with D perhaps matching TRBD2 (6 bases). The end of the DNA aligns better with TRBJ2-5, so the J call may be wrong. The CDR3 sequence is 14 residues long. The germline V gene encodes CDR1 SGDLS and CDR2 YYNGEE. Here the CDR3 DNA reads TGTGCCAGCAGCGATAACGGGGCGGGGGAGACCCAGTACTTC. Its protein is CASSDNGAGETQYF.

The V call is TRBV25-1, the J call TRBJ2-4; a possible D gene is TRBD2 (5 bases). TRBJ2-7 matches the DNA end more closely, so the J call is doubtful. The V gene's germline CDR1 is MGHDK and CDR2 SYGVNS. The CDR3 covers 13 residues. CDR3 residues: CASSEFGTYEQYF. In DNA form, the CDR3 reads TGTGCCAGCAGTGAATTCGGGACCTACGAGCAGTACTTC.

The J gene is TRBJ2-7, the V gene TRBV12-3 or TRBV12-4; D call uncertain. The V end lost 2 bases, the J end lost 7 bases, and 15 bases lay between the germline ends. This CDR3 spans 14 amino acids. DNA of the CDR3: TGTGCCAGCAGTTTAAACCCCTCTAACAATGAGCAGTACTTC. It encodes CASSLNPSNNEQYF.